The sequence of this T cell receptor beta chain was determined in a study of blood T cell repertoires in COVID-19. Profiled with immunoSEQ multiplex PCR; TCRdb holds only in-frame clones, not every one. The sample lists about 280,000 clones, around 88% seen once, with 2% to 2.5% in the top ten. Material for sequencing was peripheral blood. This clonotype was obtained from a woman aged 25 to 39 who had recovered from COVID-19.

CDR3 DNA sequence: TGTGCCAGTAGTATGGGCAACGTATGGGCGGGGAACTACGAGCAGTACTTC. Amino acids: CASSMGNVWAGNYEQYF. The chain carries TRBV19 and TRBJ2-7; TRBD2 is a possible D gene (6 bases). Trimming removed 3 bases at V and 3 bases at J, with 21 bases between. Germline CDR1 reads LNHDA; CDR2 reads SQIVND (reference sequence). This CDR3 spans 17 amino acids.